This TCR beta chain was obtained from a study of control samples from healthy donors and cancer patients. The length of the CDR3 is 15 residues. The V segment lost 4 bases and the J segment 8 bases; nucleotides outside the gene matches: 11. Germline loops: CDR1 SGHDN, CDR2 FVKESK. Here immunoSEQ multiplex PCR was the method, and the copy in TCRdb shows in-frame clones only, minus some. Of 90,000 to 110,000 clones listed, approximately 90% are singletons. What was sequenced was blood. The origin of this receptor is a human donor in good health. The donor label of this sample is uncertain. The chain recombines TRBV14 with TRBJ2-1; the match to TRBD1 covers 7 bases. The CDR3 loop reads CASSPQGYLLDEQFF. The CDR3 bases are TGTGCCAGCAGCCCACAGGGGTACCTGCTGGATGAGCAGTTCTTC.